The 5 T cell receptor beta chains reported below all come from one sample, sequenced in a study of cytomegalovirus exposure and HLA in healthy donors. The protocol was immunoSEQ multiplex PCR, while the TCRdb copy is restricted to in-frame clones and leaves out a portion. The data hold under 85,000 clones, with nearly 95% observed a single time. Material for sequencing was PBMCs. All receptors come from a woman aged 18-29 years in good health and CMV-seronegative.

The chain combines TRBV28 with TRBJ2-1; D remains unclear. Germline V gene data show CDR1 as MDHEN and CDR2 as SYDVKM. V lost 5 bases to trimming and J lost 7 bases, with 12 bases between them. The CDR3 has 13 residues. The DNA for the CDR3 is TGTGCCAGCAGTGTTTCCCAGTATAATGAGCAGTTCTTC. Translated: CASSVSQYNEQFF.

V usage is TRBV11-3 and J usage is TRBJ1-1; no clear D gene. CDR3 length: 14 amino acids. Between the trimmed V and J ends, which lost 1 base and 7 bases, there was a span of 13 bases. CDR1 and CDR2 (germline): SGHNT, YENEEA. For the CDR3, the DNA is TGTGCCAGCAGCTTAGTTACTAGGCAGGTTGAAGCTTTCTTT. Amino acids: CASSLVTRQVEAFF. Full variable domain (missing parts from reference TRBV11-3 and TRBJ1-1): EAGVVQSPRYKIIEKKQPVAFWCNPISGHNTLYWYLQNLGQGPELLIRYENEEAVDDSQLPKDRFSAERLKGVDSTLKIQPAELGDSAVYLCASSLVTRQVEAFFGQGTRLTVV.

This sequence joins TRBV4-2 and TRBJ2-7; 8 positions match TRBD2. This CDR3 has 16 amino acids. The junction had 10 bases not matched to a gene; V was cut back by 3 bases and J by 3 bases. The germline V gene has CDR1 LGHNA and CDR2 YNFKEQ. DNA for the CDR3: TGTGCCAGCAGCCAGGGGGGACTAGGAACCTTCTACGAGCAGTACTTC. Protein sequence: CASSQGGLGTFYEQYF.

The J gene is TRBJ2-2, the V gene TRBV6-4; 8 bases align to TRBD1. The germline gives CDR1 MRHNA, CDR2 SNTAGT. The CDR3 has 13 residues. After removal of 8 bases from V and 4 bases from J, the junction contained 3 bases not matched to a gene. In DNA form, the CDR3 reads TGTGCCAGCGGGGACAGGTTCACCGGGGAGCTGTTTTTT. This translates into CASGDRFTGELFF.

The chain links TRBV11-2 to TRBJ2-5; a possible D gene is TRBD1 (6 bases). Germline assignment: CDR1 SGHAT and CDR2 FQNNGV. This CDR3 spans 15 amino acids. Trimming took 4 bases from V and 2 from J, leaving 14 bases between them. The CDR3: CASSYGTTDQETQYF. CDR3 DNA sequence: TGTGCCAGCAGCTACGGGACAACCGATCAAGAGACCCAGTACTTC.